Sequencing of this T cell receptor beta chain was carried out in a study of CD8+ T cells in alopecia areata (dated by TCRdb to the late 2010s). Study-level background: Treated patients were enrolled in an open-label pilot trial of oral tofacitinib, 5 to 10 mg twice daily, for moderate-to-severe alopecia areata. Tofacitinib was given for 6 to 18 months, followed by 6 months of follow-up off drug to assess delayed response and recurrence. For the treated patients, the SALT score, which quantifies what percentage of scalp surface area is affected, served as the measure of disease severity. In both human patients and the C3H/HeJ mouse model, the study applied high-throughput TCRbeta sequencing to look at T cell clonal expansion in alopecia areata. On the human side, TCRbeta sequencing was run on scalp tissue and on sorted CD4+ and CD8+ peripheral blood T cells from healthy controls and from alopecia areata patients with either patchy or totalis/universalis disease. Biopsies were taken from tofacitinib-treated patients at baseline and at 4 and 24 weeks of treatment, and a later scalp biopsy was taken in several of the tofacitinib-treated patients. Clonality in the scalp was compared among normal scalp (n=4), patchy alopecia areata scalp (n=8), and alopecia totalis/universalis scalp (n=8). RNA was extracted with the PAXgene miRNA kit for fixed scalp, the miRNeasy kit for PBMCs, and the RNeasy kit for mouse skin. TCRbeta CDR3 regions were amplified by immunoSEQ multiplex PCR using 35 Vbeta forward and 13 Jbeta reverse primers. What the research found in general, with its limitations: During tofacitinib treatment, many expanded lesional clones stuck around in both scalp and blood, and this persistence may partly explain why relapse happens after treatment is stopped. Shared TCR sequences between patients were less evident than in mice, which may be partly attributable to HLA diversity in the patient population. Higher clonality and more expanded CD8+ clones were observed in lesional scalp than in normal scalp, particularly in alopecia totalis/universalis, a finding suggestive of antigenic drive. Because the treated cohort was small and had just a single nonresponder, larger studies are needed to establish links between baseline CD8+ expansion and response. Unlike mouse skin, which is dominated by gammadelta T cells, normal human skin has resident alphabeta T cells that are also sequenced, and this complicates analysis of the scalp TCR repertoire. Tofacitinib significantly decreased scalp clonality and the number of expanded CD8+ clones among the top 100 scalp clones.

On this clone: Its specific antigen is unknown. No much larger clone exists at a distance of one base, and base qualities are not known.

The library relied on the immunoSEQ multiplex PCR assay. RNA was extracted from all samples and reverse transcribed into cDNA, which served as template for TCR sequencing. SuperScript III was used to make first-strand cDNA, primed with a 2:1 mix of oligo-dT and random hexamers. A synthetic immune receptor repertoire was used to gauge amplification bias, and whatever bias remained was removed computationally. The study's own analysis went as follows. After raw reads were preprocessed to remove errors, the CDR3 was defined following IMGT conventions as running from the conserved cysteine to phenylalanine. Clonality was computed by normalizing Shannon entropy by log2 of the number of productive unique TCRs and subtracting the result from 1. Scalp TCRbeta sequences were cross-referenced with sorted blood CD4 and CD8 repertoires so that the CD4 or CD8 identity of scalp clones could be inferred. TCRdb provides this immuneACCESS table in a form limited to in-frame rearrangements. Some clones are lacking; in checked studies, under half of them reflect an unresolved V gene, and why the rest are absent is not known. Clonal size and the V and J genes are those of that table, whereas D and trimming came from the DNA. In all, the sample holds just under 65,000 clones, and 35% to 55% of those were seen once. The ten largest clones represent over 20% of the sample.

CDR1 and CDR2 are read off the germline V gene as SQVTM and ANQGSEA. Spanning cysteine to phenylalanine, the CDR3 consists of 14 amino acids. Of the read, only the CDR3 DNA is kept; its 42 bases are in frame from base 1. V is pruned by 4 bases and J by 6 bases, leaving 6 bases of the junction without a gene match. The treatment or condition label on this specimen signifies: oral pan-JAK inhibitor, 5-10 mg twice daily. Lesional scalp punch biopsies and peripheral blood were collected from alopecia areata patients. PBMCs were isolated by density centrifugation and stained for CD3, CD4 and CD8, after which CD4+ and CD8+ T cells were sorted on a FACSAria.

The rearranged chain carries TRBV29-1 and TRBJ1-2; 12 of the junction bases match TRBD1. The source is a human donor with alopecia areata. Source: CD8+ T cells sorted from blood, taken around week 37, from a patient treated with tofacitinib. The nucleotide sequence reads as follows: TGCAGCGTTGGGGGACAGGGGGCATTCGATGGCTACACCTTC. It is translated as CSVGGQGAFDGYTF.